The rows below give T cell receptor beta chains drawn from one sample of a study of blood T cell repertoires in COVID-19. This table comes from immunoSEQ multiplex PCR, and its TCRdb copy is limited to in-frame clones, with some not included. The sample lists 250,000 or so clones, 88% occurring once. The specimen was PBMCs or T cells enriched from blood (not recorded which). These receptors came from a woman in her 30s who had been exposed to COVID-19. CDR3s include the opening cysteine and the closing phenylalanine or tryptophan. Each record gives: J gene, V gene, clone size, D gene, CDR3 length, CDR3 DNA, CDR3 protein. The D gene is left open where the match is weak. Where a row states a size, it is once, few, many or the class of an expanded clone; other rows omit it.

TRBJ1-1 TRBV30 NA NA 16 TGTGCCTGGAGCCTGGGCGGCGGGGGAGGGAGCACTGAAGCTTTCTTT CAWSLGGGGGSTEAFF
TRBJ2-1 TRBV20-1 few TRBD2 13 TGCAGTGCTAGTCAGGTAGCGGGGAACGAGCAGTTCTTC CSASQVAGNEQFF
TRBJ2-5 TRBV28 NA NA 14 TGTGCCAGCAGTAGAGACAGGCGTCAAGAGACCCAGTACTTC CASSRDRRQETQYF
TRBJ1-1 TRBV10-3 NA NA 14 TGTGCCATCAGCCCCTCGGCACGGGGCACTGAAGCTTTCTTT CAISPSARGTEAFF
TRBJ2-3 TRBV28 NA NA 15 TGTGCCAGCGGTAGGCGCGGAGAAAACACAGATACGCAGTATTTT CASGRRGENTDTQYF
TRBJ2-7 TRBV27 NA TRBD2 15 TGTGCCAGCAGTTTAGGGACTAGCGCTACCTACGAGCAGTACTTC CASSLGTSATYEQYF
TRBJ2-1 TRBV12-3/TRBV12-4 NA TRBD2 12 TGTGCCAGCGGGAGGGTTAACGATGAGCAGTTCTTC CASGRVNDEQFF
TRBJ2-3 TRBV2 NA NA 15 TGTGCCAGCAGCGGTAAGCGGAAGGGAACAGATACGCAGTATTTT CASSGKRKGTDTQYF
TRBJ1-5 TRBV6-2/TRBV6-3 NA NA 15 TGTGCCAGCAGCCACGCAGGGGCCATCAATCAGCCCCAGCATTTT CASSHAGAINQPQHF
TRBJ2-5 TRBV5-4 NA NA 14 TGTGCCAGCAGCTTGGTGCCCAGCCAAGAGACCCAGTACTTC CASSLVPSQETQYF
TRBJ2-7 TRBV19 NA TRBD2 16 TGTGCCAGTAGTAATTACCGGCTAGCGGGAGAAAACGAGCAGTACTTC CASSNYRLAGENEQYF
TRBJ2-3 TRBV3-1/TRBV3-2 few TRBD2 15 TGTGCCAGCAGCCGAAGAGGATTAGCGGGGGATACGCAGTATTTT CASSRRGLAGDTQYF
TRBJ2-1 TRBV27 NA TRBD1 13 TGTGCCAGCAGAACAGGGGGCAGGGATGAGCAGTTCTTC CASRTGGRDEQFF
TRBJ1-4 TRBV19 few TRBD1 14 TGTGCCAGTAGAAACAGGGGACAAAGCGAAAAACTGTTTTTT CASRNRGQSEKLFF
TRBJ1-5 TRBV24-1 NA TRBD1 14 TGTGCCACCAGAGGGACAGGGTCGAGCCAGCCCCAGCATTTT CATRGTGSSQPQHF
TRBJ1-1 TRBV6-5 NA NA 12 TGTGCCAGCACCCGGGATATTCCTGAAGCTTTCTTT CASTRDIPEAFF
TRBJ2-1 TRBV24-1 NA NA 15 TGTGCCACCAGTGATGGACAGATCCTCGACAATGAGCAGTTCTTC CATSDGQILDNEQFF
TRBJ1-5 TRBV5-1 NA NA 14 TGCGCCAGCAGCGCAGAACCTAGCAATCAGCCCCAGCATTTT CASSAEPSNQPQHF
TRBJ1-2 TRBV11-2 NA NA 18 TGTGCCAGCAGCTTAGACTCGACTAGGATGGCAATTAGCTATGGCTACACCTTC CASSLDSTRMAISYGYTF
TRBJ2-7 TRBV5-5 NA NA 15 TGTGCCAGCAGCTTGGATTGGGGGGAGCATTACGAGCAGTACTTC CASSLDWGEHYEQYF
TRBJ1-5 TRBV28 NA NA 13 TGTGCCAGCAGTGGATTCAGGAATCAGCCCCAGCATTTT CASSGFRNQPQHF
TRBJ1-2 TRBV6-5 NA TRBD1 14 TGTGCCAGCAGACCCGGGACAGACAGCGAAGGCTACACCTTC CASRPGTDSEGYTF
TRBJ2-7 TRBV6-5 NA TRBD1 15 TGTGCCAGCAGTTACACGGGACAGGGGACCCACGAGCAGTACTTC CASSYTGQGTHEQYF
TRBJ2-7 TRBV6-5 NA TRBD1 11 TGTGCCAGCTCCGGACAGGGTGAGCAGTACTTC CASSGQGEQYF
TRBJ1-3 TRBV30 NA NA 15 TGTGCCTGGAGTGTTCTCGGGACTCCTGGAAACACCATATATTTT CAWSVLGTPGNTIYF
TRBJ2-1 TRBV11-3 NA TRBD2 16 TGTGCCAGCAGCTTAGGTCCAGCGGGGGTGTCATCTGCTGAGTTCTTC CASSLGPAGVSSAEFF
TRBJ2-1 TRBV20-1 NA NA 16 TGCAGTGCTAGTGGGGTGTGGGGGGGCGCAGCCAATGAGCAGTTCTTC CSASGVWGGAANEQFF
TRBJ2-5 TRBV19 once NA 13 TGTGCCAGTAGTATACATCAACAAGAGACCCAGTACTTC CASSIHQQETQYF